This T cell receptor beta chain comes out of a study of T cell clonotyping in hematopoietic cell transplantation (dated by TCRdb to the early 2020s). Background on the whole study: Recipient samples taken before transplant were obtained following cytoreduction. A total of 130 or so blood samples were gathered in the study from roughly 40 consecutive transplant recipients along with their related donors. Patient recruitment ran from late 2015 to January 2017, and follow-up continued until late 2020 or death.

The immunoSEQ assay, a bias-controlled multiplex PCR with V- and J-specific primers, was used to amplify TCR beta CDR3 regions from genomic DNA. A second PCR step added a proprietary barcode and Illumina adapter sequences to the CDR3 amplicons. An Illumina MiSeq instrument was used to sequence the CDR3 libraries. On the authors' methods: Export and quality control were done with immunoSEQ Analyzer 3.0, while downstream analyses used R Bioconductor and Immunarch. Only productive rearrangements in the normalized downsampled data set were used to calculate repertoire metrics. Pathologically expanded clonotypes were defined as those larger than 5 templates in the normalized cohort. The Inverse Simpson Index was used to measure repertoire diversity. CMV-specificity analyses were carried out on the non-normalized data set to capture all clonotypes. TCRdb stores this immuneACCESS table with in-frame sequences only. Part of the clones is absent; in the studies checked, under half of the shortfall reflects unresolved V genes, and no reason is known for the rest. The V and J calls and the clone size are those of that table, but D and trimming were determined from the DNA. The sample yields tens of thousands of clones; approximately 82% were counted once. About 24% of the sample is taken by the ten largest.

With respect to this clone: Its antigen remains unidentified. Per-base qualities were not stored, and no clone one base away is much larger.

From cysteine to phenylalanine, the CDR3 is 15 amino acids long. Only the CDR3 DNA is retained, 45 bases long and in frame from the first base. Trimming removed 3 bases from V and 0 bases from J, leaving 12 bases between the germline ends. CDR1 LNHDA and CDR2 SQIVND are derived from the germline V gene (reference sequence). The time point label on this specimen signifies: recipient sample about 28 days before transplant, after cytoreduction. Recipient blood was collected about 28 days before transplant and at days 30, 100 and 180 after transplant. Nuclei Lysis Solution was used to extract genomic DNA from fresh or cryopreserved unfractionated peripheral blood mononuclear cells. Results the study describes overall, beyond this receptor: After transplant, TCR diversity in recipients dropped, and pathologically expanded clonotypes increased progressively from day 30 to day 180. Broader posttransplant TCR repertoire diversity was predicted by donor and pretransplant recipient Inverse Simpson Index values. Recipient repertoires showed only a small fraction of overlap with donor repertoires, and over 97% appeared de novo at the given depth. The sample size was limited, and because cells were not sorted, the contributions of CD4 and CD8 repertoires could not be separated.

Sequencing used peripheral blood mononuclear cells, obtained before stem cell transplant. The clonotype was recovered from a woman aged 60-70 years with acute myeloid leukemia. Some clones in this sample may be carry-over from other donors' samples. The chain was built from TRBV19 and TRBJ2-7; the D call is possibly TRBD1 or TRBD2, each sharing 5 bases. The sequenced DNA: TGTGCCAGTAGTATCGACAGTGGGGGCTCCTACGAGCAGTACTTC. Its protein product is CASSIDSGGSYEQYF.